The clone carrying this T cell receptor beta chain was picked up one time. Its antigen remains unidentified. The data originate from a study of cytomegalovirus exposure and HLA in healthy donors. Study context: The approximately 110 validation repertoires and the 666 first-cohort repertoires shared a platform, a later analysis reported.

Whole-study findings and limits: Cytomegalovirus status, reportedly, was diagnosed with high specificity and sensitivity by the classifier. Most TCR sequences were uncommon, yet certain public TCRs appeared in many donors. Associated with cytomegalovirus, according to the listing, were approximately 160 TCR beta chains.

The assay was immunoSEQ multiplex PCR, and TCRdb's table has in-frame clones only and misses some. The sample consists of about 340,000 clones, roughly 88% of them appearing once. The junction had 4 bases not matched to a gene; V was cut back by 1 base and J by 4 bases. The CDR3 contains 15 residues. Germline V CDR1 and CDR2: SGHAT, FQNNGV. The chain is built from TRBV11-2 and TRBJ2-3; 8 bases align to TRBD2. Sequencing was carried out using PBMCs. The TCR originated in a woman between 18 and 29 years old in good health and CMV-seronegative. CDR3 DNA: TGTGCCAGCAGCTTAGCGGGAGGGCCATCAGATACGCAGTATTTT. Encoded protein: CASSLAGGPSDTQYF.